A single sample gave rise to the 32 T cell receptor beta chains below, sequenced in a study of blood T cell repertoires in COVID-19. Assay: immunoSEQ multiplex PCR; the TCRdb copy retains only in-frame clones and omits some. The sample has fewer than 250,000 clones, roughly 84% seen once; the top ten hold approximately 6.5%. The sequenced sample was PBMCs or T cells enriched from blood (not recorded which). These TCRs come from a woman in her thirties or forties who had recovered from COVID-19.

The CDR3 nucleotides read TGTGCCAGCAGTCAGAACACCGGGGAGCTGTTTTTT. This codes for CASSQNTGELFF. The chain couples TRBV6-4 to TRBJ2-2; D remains unclear. Germline CDR1 MRHNA, CDR2 SNTAGT. V lost 5 bases, J lost 1 base, and 2 bases lay in between. The CDR3 length is 12 residues.

The V and J genes are TRBV7-8 and TRBJ2-2, with 8 nucleotides matching TRBD2. From germline, CDR1 is SGHVS and CDR2 FQNEAQ. CDR3 length: 17 amino acids. After removal of 5 bases from V and 4 bases from J, the junction contained 12 bases not matched to a gene. CDR3 loop: CASSLIYRTSLTGELFF. In DNA, the CDR3 is TGTGCCAGCAGCCTGATCTATAGGACTAGCCTCACCGGGGAGCTGTTTTTT.

The V gene is TRBV30, the J gene TRBJ2-5, with 8 bases aligning to TRBD1. Germline V gene data show CDR1 as GTSNPN and CDR2 as SVGIG (reference sequence). The length of the CDR3 is 16 residues. V lost 3 bases to trimming and J lost 1 base; unmatched junction nucleotides: 10. The CDR3 loop is CAWRRYRGRFQETQYF. The CDR3 DNA reads TGTGCCTGGAGACGGTACAGGGGGAGATTCCAAGAGACCCAGTACTTC.

V usage is TRBV30 and J usage is TRBJ1-4; D perhaps matches TRBD1 (6 bases). The CDR3 is 13 residues long. V lost 6 bases and J lost 0, with 8 bases in between. CDR1 is GTSNPN, CDR2 SVGIG, per germline (reference sequence). In DNA form, the CDR3 reads TGTGCCTGCGCAGGGGCAACTAATGAAAAACTGTTTTTT. This encodes CACAGATNEKLFF. Full variable domain (outside the CDR3, taken from reference TRBV30 and TRBJ1-4): SQTIHQWPATLVQPVGSPLSLECTVEGTSNPNLYWYRQAAGRGLQLLFYSVGIGQISSEVPQNLSASRPQDRQFILSSKKLLLSDSGFYLCACAGATNEKLFFGSGTQLSVL.

With respect to this clone: Other DNA variants within this sample encode the same CDR3. The chain has TRBV11-3 and TRBJ2-5; maybe TRBD1 (5 bases). The V end was cut by 2 bases, the J end by 1 base, with 5 bases between. The CDR3 extends over 13 amino acids. Per the germline V gene, CDR1 is SGHNT and CDR2 is YENEEA. As DNA, the CDR3 is TGTGCCAGCAGCTTAAGGGGCCAAGAGACCCAGTACTTC. It is translated as CASSLRGQETQYF.

The CDR3 nucleotides read TGTGCCAGCAGCGCCGACAGGAACTCCCCCTACGAGCAGTACTTC. Translated, it gives CASSADRNSPYEQYF. The chain has TRBV6-5 and TRBJ2-7, with TRBD1 as a possible D gene (6 bases). The V and J ends lost 6 bases and 2 bases respectively, with 17 bases between them. Germline V gene sequence: CDR1 MNHEY, CDR2 SVGAGI. This CDR3 spans 15 amino acids.

The genes are TRBV5-1 and TRBJ1-2, with TRBD1 as a possible D gene (5 bases). Germline-derived CDR1 and CDR2 are SGHRS and YFSETQ. The CDR3 covers 15 residues. V lost 0 bases to trimming and J lost 8 bases, with 17 bases between them. In nucleotides, the CDR3 is TGCGCCAGCAGCTTGGCCGGGGACGGGGGAAGCGGCTACACCTTC. It yields the protein CASSLAGDGGSGYTF.

This chain connects TRBV13 to TRBJ2-1; D is perhaps TRBD1 (6 bases). CDR1 PRHDT and CDR2 FYEKMQ come from the germline V gene (reference sequence). Trimming pared 2 bases from V and 8 bases from J, leaving 16 bases between. The CDR3 runs 15 residues. The CDR3 coding sequence is TGTGCCAGCAGCTTATGGCTTGCAGGGGTACATGAGCAGTTCTTC. Protein sequence: CASSLWLAGVHEQFF.

This chain's CDR3 is CASSYGQGVNNEKLFF. For the CDR3, the DNA is TGTGCCAGCAGTTATGGACAGGGGGTGAATAATGAAAAACTGTTTTTT. This chain joins TRBV6-5 and TRBJ1-4; 10 bases match TRBD1. V lost 3 bases and J lost 4; bases outside the gene matches: 5. This CDR3 contains 16 residues. From germline, CDR1 is MNHEY and CDR2 SVGAGI.

The chain has TRBV24-1 and TRBJ1-6, with D unclear. The V and J ends lost 3 bases and 7 bases respectively, with 9 bases between them. The CDR3 runs to 14 residues. In germline, CDR1 is KGHDR, CDR2 SFDVKD. CDR3 loop: CATSDPLPNSPLHF. In DNA form, the CDR3 reads TGTGCCACCAGTGATCCCCTCCCCAATTCACCCCTCCACTTT.

This sequence joins TRBV28 and TRBJ1-2; no clear D. Germline CDR1 reads MDHEN; CDR2 reads SYDVKM. V dropped 3 bases and J dropped 8 bases, with 10 bases sitting between them. This CDR3 has 12 amino acids. This chain's CDR3 is CASSLAGKGYTF. For the CDR3, the DNA is TGTGCCAGCAGTTTGGCGGGGAAGGGCTACACCTTC.

The chain combines TRBV19 with TRBJ1-1, with D maybe TRBD1 (5 bases). Looked up from germline, CDR1 is LNHDA and CDR2 is SQIVND (reference sequence). V lost 8 bases and J lost 8, with 18 bases in between. CDR3 length: 13 amino acids. The CDR3 region has the DNA TGTGCCAGTGAAGGAGGGGCGCGAGGGGAAGCTTTCTTT. Its protein is CASEGGARGEAFF.

V gene TRBV18 combines with J gene TRBJ1-5, with D tentatively TRBD1 (6 bases). The V and J ends lost 3 bases and 4 bases respectively, with 13 bases between them. The germline V gene has CDR1 KGHSH and CDR2 LQKENI. The CDR3 contains 15 residues. CDR3 loop: CASSPLGHFNQPQHF. The CDR3 DNA is TGTGCCAGCTCACCTCTGGGACATTTTAATCAGCCCCAGCATTTT. Based on the CDR3 plus reference TRBV18 and TRBJ1-5, the full variable domain is NAGVMQNPRHLVRRRGQEARLRCSPMKGHSHVYWYRQLPEEGLKFMVYLQKENIIDESGMPKERFSAEFPKEGPSILRIQQVVRGDSAAYFCASSPLGHFNQPQHFGDGTRLSIL.

This chain joins TRBV10-1 and TRBJ1-4; D gene uncertain. Deletions cut 2 bases from V and 7 bases from J, with 11 bases between. The CDR3 consists of 14 residues. Germline CDR1 reads WNHNN; CDR2 reads SYGVQD (reference sequence). This CDR3 reads CASSETIRGEKLFF. In nucleotides, the CDR3 is TGCGCCAGCAGTGAGACCATCCGGGGTGAAAAACTGTTTTTT.

In its sample, this clone was seen once. This chain joins TRBV20-1 and TRBJ2-4, with D unresolved. Trimming stripped 3 bases from V and 0 bases from J, with 12 bases between. Per the germline V gene, CDR1 is DFQATT and CDR2 is SNEGSKA (reference sequence). There are 15 residues in the CDR3. CDR3 sequence reads: CSASVQFLAKNIQYF. The CDR3 DNA reads TGCAGTGCTAGTGTCCAGTTCCTAGCCAAAAACATTCAGTACTTC.

V usage is TRBV7-9 and J usage is TRBJ1-2, with 7 bases fitting TRBD1. V lost 5 bases, J lost 8 bases, and 11 bases stayed unmatched. CDR3 length equals 14 residues. CDR1 is SEHNR, CDR2 FQNEAQ, per germline (reference sequence). The CDR3 reads CASSQDRAAGGYTF. CDR3 coding DNA: TGTGCCAGCAGCCAAGACAGGGCCGCAGGGGGCTACACCTTC.

The rearrangement joins TRBV14 to TRBJ1-2; 8 nucleotides match TRBD1. CDR3 length: 15 amino acids. Trimming took 4 bases from V and 5 from J; bases not matched to a gene: 9. The germline V gene encodes CDR1 SGHDN and CDR2 FVKESK. CDR3 nucleotide sequence: TGTGCCAGCAGCCCCGGGACAGGCGGAATATATGGCTACACCTTC. Its translation is CASSPGTGGIYGYTF.

The chain is built from TRBV29-1 and TRBJ1-1; D is unclear. V was pared by 7 bases and J by 4 bases, with 13 bases between. CDR3 size: 12 residues. The V gene's germline CDR1 is SQVTM and CDR2 ANQGSEA. The CDR3, as DNA: TGCAGCGCAACCCGAGGTGGCACTGAAGCTTTCTTT. Amino acids: CSATRGGTEAFF.

This clone was detected only once. The chain joins TRBV6-2 or TRBV6-3 to TRBJ1-1; D remains unclear. The V end lost 6 bases, the J end lost 7 bases, and 9 bases lay between the germline ends. Per germline, CDR1 MNHEY and CDR2 SVGEGT. The CDR3 extends over 11 amino acids. CDR3 sequence (DNA): TGTGCCAGCAGCTCTCTATATGAAGCTTTCTTT. Translating it yields CASSSLYEAFF.

The count of this clone is one. The chain combines TRBV18 with TRBJ2-3; 11 bases are shared with TRBD2. Looked up from germline, CDR1 is KGHSH and CDR2 is LQKENI. V lost 6 bases to trimming and J lost 0 bases; unmatched junction nucleotides: 5. The CDR3 is 16 amino acids. CDR3 protein: CASSPGLAGSTDTQYF. CDR3 coding DNA: TGTGCCAGCTCGCCAGGACTAGCGGGTAGCACAGATACGCAGTATTTT.

This CDR3 is CATSVTRRGYNEQFF. The CDR3 DNA sequence: TGTGCCACCAGTGTGACTCGGAGAGGGTACAATGAGCAGTTCTTC. The chain uses TRBV24-1 and TRBJ2-1, with a weak D call TRBD2 (5 bases). This CDR3 has 15 residues. Trimming stripped 5 bases from V and 4 bases from J, with 14 bases between. Germline V gene sequence: CDR1 KGHDR, CDR2 SFDVKD.

The table lists this clone with a count of one. The CDR3 coding sequence is TGTGCCAGTAGTACCCCCCGGACTAGCGTTTACAATGAGCAGTTCTTC. This gives the protein CASSTPRTSVYNEQFF. V is TRBV19 and J is TRBJ2-1; TRBD2 aligns across 9 bases. CDR3 length equals 16 residues. After removal of 4 bases from V and 4 bases from J, the junction contained 8 bases not matched to a gene. Germline lookup yields CDR1 LNHDA and CDR2 SQIVND (reference sequence).

V and J are TRBV19 and TRBJ2-1; the match to TRBD1 covers 7 bases. This CDR3 is built from 14 residues. Trimming at V came to 3 bases and at J to 4 bases, leaving 3 bases not matched to a gene. From germline, CDR1 is LNHDA and CDR2 SQIVND (reference sequence). CDR3 protein: CASSIDRVYNEQFF. The DNA of the CDR3 is TGTGCCAGTAGTATCGACAGGGTATACAATGAGCAGTTCTTC.

V usage is TRBV18 and J usage is TRBJ2-1, with 8 bases that match TRBD1. The CDR3 covers 15 residues. The V gene end was trimmed by 3 bases and the J gene end by 6 bases; junction bases not matched to a gene: 7. Germline V gene data show CDR1 as KGHSH and CDR2 as LQKENI. The CDR3 coding sequence is TGTGCCAGCTCACCCCGACAGGGGCGGGGCAATGAGCAGTTCTTC. As protein: CASSPRQGRGNEQFF.

About this clone: This CDR3 is also generated by other DNA sequences in the sample. The chain recombines TRBV18 with TRBJ1-2, with D possibly TRBD1 on 6 matching bases. Germline CDR1 reads KGHSH; CDR2 reads LQKENI. There are 13 residues in the CDR3. V gave up 3 bases and J gave up 4 bases, with 9 bases separating them. The CDR3 protein is CASSPLDSYGYTF. Written as DNA, the CDR3 is TGTGCCAGCTCACCTCTGGACAGCTATGGCTACACCTTC.

The rearrangement links TRBV18 to TRBJ1-4; 8 bases map to TRBD1. This CDR3 contains 14 residues. V lost 3 bases and J lost 7; bases outside the gene matches: 4. Germline V gene lookup returns CDR1 KGHSH and CDR2 LQKENI. The CDR3 reads CASSPGQVVEKLFF. The CDR3 region has the DNA TGTGCCAGCTCACCGGGACAGGTGGTTGAAAAACTGTTTTTT. The variable domain in full, with the rest retrieved from reference TRBV18 and TRBJ1-4, is NAGVMQNPRHLVRRRGQEARLRCSPMKGHSHVYWYRQLPEEGLKFMVYLQKENIIDESGMPKERFSAEFPKEGPSILRIQQVVRGDSAAYFCASSPGQVVEKLFFGSGTQLSVL.

This clone was picked up a small number of times. The chain couples TRBV5-1 to TRBJ2-5, with TRBD1 identical over 10 bases. Germline CDR1 and CDR2: SGHRS and YFSETQ. The CDR3 covers 15 residues. V lost 5 bases to trimming and J lost 5 bases; unmatched junction nucleotides: 9. The CDR3 DNA reads TGCGCCAGCAGGTGGGGGACAGGGGCCCTGGAGACCCAGTACTTC. Its translation: CASRWGTGALETQYF.

The chain carries TRBV5-1 and TRBJ2-1; possible D gene TRBD2, 6 bases. The CDR3 is made up of 14 amino acids. V dropped 4 bases and J dropped 6 bases, with 14 bases sitting between them. Germline assignment: CDR1 SGHRS and CDR2 YFSETQ. The CDR3 sequence is CASSPKTSFNEQFF. CDR3 DNA: TGCGCCAGCAGCCCCAAGACTAGTTTCAATGAGCAGTTCTTC. The variable domain in full, completed from reference TRBV5-1 and TRBJ2-1, reads KAGVTQTPRYLIKTRGQQVTLSCSPISGHRSVSWYQQTPGQGLQFLFEYFSETQRNKGNFPGRFSGRQFSNSRSEMNVSTLELGDSALYLCASSPKTSFNEQFFGPGTRLTVL.

The CDR3 DNA follows: TGCGCCAGCAGCACTAGCGGGGGTGGCTCGGGGCAGTTCTTC. Translation gives CASSTSGGGSGQFF. This sequence joins TRBV5-1 and TRBJ2-1, with TRBD2 identical over 11 bases. V lost 4 bases and J lost 12; bases outside the gene matches: 9. This CDR3 region has 14 residues. Germline CDR1 is SGHRS and CDR2 is YFSETQ.

This clone was observed a few times. This chain links TRBV2 with TRBJ2-1; tentative D call: TRBD1 (5 bases). In germline, CDR1 is SNHLY, CDR2 FYNNEI. V was pared by 6 bases and J by 7 bases, with 22 bases between. This CDR3 is built from 16 residues. CDR3 region: CASRTRQIHPVNEQFF. The CDR3, as DNA: TGTGCCAGCAGAACCAGACAGATCCACCCCGTAAATGAGCAGTTCTTC.

The rearrangement links TRBV28 to TRBJ2-1; the match to TRBD2 covers 10 bases. The CDR3 spans 15 residues. V lost 6 bases to trimming and J lost 7 bases; unmatched junction nucleotides: 9. Germline V gives CDR1 MDHEN, CDR2 SYDVKM. The DNA of the CDR3 is TGTGCCAGCAGGGCTAGCGGGAGAATGACGAATGAGCAGTTCTTC. It translates to CASRASGRMTNEQFF.

This clone was observed once. The V and J genes are TRBV28 and TRBJ1-2; 7 nucleotides align to TRBD1. CDR3 length: 16 amino acids. Trimming took 3 bases from V and 2 from J; bases not matched to a gene: 9. CDR1 and CDR2 (germline): MDHEN, SYDVKM. In DNA form, the CDR3 reads TGTGCCAGCAGTTTTTGGGGGATGGACAGGAACTATGGCTACACCTTC. This encodes CASSFWGMDRNYGYTF.